The text below deals with one TCR beta chain. Clones were read by immunoSEQ multiplex PCR, and TCRdb kept only the in-frame ones, dropping some. In the table there are roughly 97,000 clones, around four fifths of which are singletons. The entry originates in a study of blood T cell repertoires in COVID-19. Study background: Collection of acute and convalescent COVID-19 samples took place in the United States, Italy and Spain. In each case, the material was cDNA or gDNA derived from T cells, B-cell-depleted T cells, or PBMCs.

The CDR3 length is 16 residues. The V end was cut by 1 base, the J end by 5 bases, with 12 bases between. The V gene's germline CDR1 is LGHNA and CDR2 YSLEER. V and J are TRBV4-3 and TRBJ1-6, with a weak D call TRBD1 (6 bases). This clonotype originated in a man aged 60-69 years with acute or convalescent COVID-19. Sequencing was performed on peripheral blood. DNA for the CDR3: TGCGCCAGCAGCCAAGCCATGACAGGACATAATTCACCCCTCCACTTT. Translated: CASSQAMTGHNSPLHF.